This entry lists 9 T cell receptor beta chains sequenced from one sample in a study of T cell changes during pregnancy in multiple sclerosis. Sequencing was performed with immunoSEQ multiplex PCR; in TCRdb, only in-frame clones are kept and a portion is missing. The repertoire holds about 93,000 clones, over 80% seen once, with just over 2% in the top ten. The sequencing here drew on peripheral blood, taken after pregnancy. The receptors shown here come from a female donor with multiple sclerosis, enrolled in a pregnancy study.

The V call is TRBV14, the J call TRBJ2-5; D is perhaps TRBD2 (5 bases). CDR3 length: 11 residues. Germline CDR1 and CDR2: SGHDN and FVKESK. V lost 5 bases and J 5 bases, leaving 6 bases between the germline ends. The CDR3 here is CASSSGETQYF. The CDR3 DNA reads as TGTGCCAGCAGCTCGGGGGAGACCCAGTACTTC.

The J gene is TRBJ2-2, the V gene TRBV25-1; no clear D gene. The ends were cut back, 3 bases at V and 2 bases at J, with 13 bases in the middle. CDR1 MGHDK and CDR2 SYGVNS come from the germline V gene. The CDR3 runs 16 residues. The CDR3, as DNA: TGTGCCAGCAGTGATCGGGTCAACCCTAACACCGGGGAGCTGTTTTTT. Protein product: CASSDRVNPNTGELFF.

The chain joins TRBV23-1 to TRBJ2-6, with D possibly matching TRBD2 (6 bases). TRBV23-1 falls under the ORF class, with uncertain function. This CDR3 is 16 amino acids long. V was pared by 1 base and J by 8 bases, with 15 bases between. CDR3: CASSQWKRVGTNVLTF. The CDR3 nucleotides read TGCGCCAGCAGTCAATGGAAGCGGGTAGGGACCAACGTCCTGACTTTC.

V and J are TRBV9 and TRBJ2-1; D is ambiguous. Germline V gene sequence: CDR1 SGDLS, CDR2 YYNGEE. The CDR3 extends over 13 amino acids. The germline V and J ends were trimmed by 4 bases and 7 bases, with 12 bases remaining between them. The CDR3 reads CASSTRTRNEQFF. CDR3 nucleotides: TGTGCCAGCAGCACCCGTACGCGAAATGAGCAGTTCTTC. Combining the CDR3 with reference TRBV9 and TRBJ2-1 gives the whole variable domain DSGVTQTPKHLITATGQRVTLRCSPRSGDLSVYWYQQSLDQGLQFLIQYYNGEERAKGNILERFSAQQFPDLHSELNLSSLELGDSALYFCASSTRTRNEQFFGPGTRLTVL.

J is TRBJ1-5 and V is TRBV6-1; D gene unclear. Germline CDR1 reads MNHNS; CDR2 reads SASEGT. With 6 bases removed from V and 4 bases from J, the gap between germline ends came to 16 bases. This CDR3 contains 15 residues. The chain's CDR3 is CASSEDWGPNQPQHF. The CDR3 DNA reads as TGTGCCAGCAGCGAGGACTGGGGTCCGAATCAGCCCCAGCATTTT.

The chain uses TRBV27 and TRBJ2-7, with D possibly being TRBD2 (6 bases). CDR3 length: 15 amino acids. Trimming cost V 2 bases and J 0 bases, with 11 bases left between them. From germline, CDR1 is MNHEY and CDR2 SMNVEV (reference sequence). CDR3 region: CASSLDGRYSYEQYF. The CDR3 DNA reads TGTGCCAGCAGTTTAGATGGGAGGTACTCCTACGAGCAGTACTTC.

The rearrangement uses TRBV7-2 and TRBJ2-1, with TRBD2 matching 8 bases. The CDR3 extends over 13 amino acids. V gave up 0 bases and J gave up 9 bases; unmatched junction bases: 1. CDR1 SGHTA and CDR2 FQGNSA come from the germline V gene. Here the CDR3 reads CASSLAGLGEQFF. DNA for the CDR3: TGTGCCAGCAGCTTAGCGGGACTAGGTGAGCAGTTCTTC.

The V and J genes are TRBV27 and TRBJ2-1, with D possibly matching TRBD1 (6 bases). CDR1 and CDR2 from the germline V gene are MNHEY and SMNVEV (reference sequence). CDR3 size: 12 residues. V was clipped by 9 bases and J by 2 bases, with 8 bases between them. CDR3 in DNA: TGTGCCAGTGGGGGCGCCTACAATGAGCAGTTCTTC. Translation: CASGGAYNEQFF.

The chain has TRBV21-1 and TRBJ2-6; the D call TRBD2 from the table was never checked on the DNA. TRBV21-1 is a documented pseudogene. The CDR3 is 20 amino acids. CDR3 nucleotides: TGTGCCAGCAGCGCTGGGGGGGGAGTACAAACCCTCGCTGGGGCCAACGTCCTGACTTTC. Amino acids: CASSAGGGVQTLAGANVLTF.